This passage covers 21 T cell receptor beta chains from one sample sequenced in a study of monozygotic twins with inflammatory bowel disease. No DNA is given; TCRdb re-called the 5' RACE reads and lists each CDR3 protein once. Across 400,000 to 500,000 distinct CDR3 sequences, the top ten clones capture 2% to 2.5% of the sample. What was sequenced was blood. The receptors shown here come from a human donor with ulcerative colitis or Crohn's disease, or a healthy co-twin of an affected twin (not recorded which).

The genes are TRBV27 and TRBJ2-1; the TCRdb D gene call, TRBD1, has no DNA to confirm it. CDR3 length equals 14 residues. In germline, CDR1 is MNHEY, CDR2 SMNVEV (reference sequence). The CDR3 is CASSFMGTPNEQFF.

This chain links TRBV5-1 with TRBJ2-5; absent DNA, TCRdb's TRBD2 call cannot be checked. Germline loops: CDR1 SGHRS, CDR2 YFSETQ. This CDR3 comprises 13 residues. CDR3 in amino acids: CASSLDGRQVEYF.

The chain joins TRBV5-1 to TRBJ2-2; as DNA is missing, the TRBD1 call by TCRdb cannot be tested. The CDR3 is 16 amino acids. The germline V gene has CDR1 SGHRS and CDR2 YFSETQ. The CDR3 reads CASSPQGMIGVGELFF.

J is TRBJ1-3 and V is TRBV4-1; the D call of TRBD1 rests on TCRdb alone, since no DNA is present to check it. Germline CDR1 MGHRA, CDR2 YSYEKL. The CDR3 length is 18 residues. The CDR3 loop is CASSQDWGTTGPLNTIYF.

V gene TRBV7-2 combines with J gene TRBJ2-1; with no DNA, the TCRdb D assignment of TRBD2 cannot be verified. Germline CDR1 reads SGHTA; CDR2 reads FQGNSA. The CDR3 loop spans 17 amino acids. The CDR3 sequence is CASSLRRDFLFYNEQFF.

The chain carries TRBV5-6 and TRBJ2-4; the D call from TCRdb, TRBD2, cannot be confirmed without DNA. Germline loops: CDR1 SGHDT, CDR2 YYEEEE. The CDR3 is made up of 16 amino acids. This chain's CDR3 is CASSSLGPGAKNIQYF.

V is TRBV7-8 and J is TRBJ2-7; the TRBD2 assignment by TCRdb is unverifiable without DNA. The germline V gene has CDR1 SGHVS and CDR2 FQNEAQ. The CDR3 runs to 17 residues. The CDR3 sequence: CASSLVRTSGVSYEQYF.

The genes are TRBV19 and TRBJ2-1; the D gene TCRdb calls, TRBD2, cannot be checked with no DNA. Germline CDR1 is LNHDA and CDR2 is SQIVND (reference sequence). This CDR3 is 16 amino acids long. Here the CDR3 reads CASRLASGGAYNEQFF.

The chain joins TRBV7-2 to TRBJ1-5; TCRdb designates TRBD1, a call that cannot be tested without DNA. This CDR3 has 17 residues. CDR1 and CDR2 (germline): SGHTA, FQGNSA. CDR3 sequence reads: CASSLRWDRVSNQPQHF.

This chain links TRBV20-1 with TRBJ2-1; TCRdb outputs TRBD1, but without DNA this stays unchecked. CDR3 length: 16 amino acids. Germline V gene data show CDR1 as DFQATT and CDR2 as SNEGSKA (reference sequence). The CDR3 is CSARGWGVRKGVEQFF.

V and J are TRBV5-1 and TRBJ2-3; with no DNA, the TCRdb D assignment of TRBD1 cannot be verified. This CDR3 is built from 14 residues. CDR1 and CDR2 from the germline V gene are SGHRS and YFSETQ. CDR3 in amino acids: CASSRGDSTDTQYF.

CDR3: CASSVGGSKNEQFF. The chain has TRBV19 and TRBJ2-1; TCRdb's assignment of TRBD2 cannot be checked, as there is no DNA. The CDR3 extends over 14 amino acids. Looked up from germline, CDR1 is LNHDA and CDR2 is SQIVND (reference sequence).

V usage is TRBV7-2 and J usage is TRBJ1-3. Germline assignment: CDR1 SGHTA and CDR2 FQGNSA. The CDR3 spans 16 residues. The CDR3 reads CASSPAQPFSGNTIYF.

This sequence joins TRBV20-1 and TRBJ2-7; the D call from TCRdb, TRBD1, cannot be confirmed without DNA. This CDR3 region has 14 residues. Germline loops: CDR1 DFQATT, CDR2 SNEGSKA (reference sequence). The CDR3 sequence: CSARAGTDPYEQYF.

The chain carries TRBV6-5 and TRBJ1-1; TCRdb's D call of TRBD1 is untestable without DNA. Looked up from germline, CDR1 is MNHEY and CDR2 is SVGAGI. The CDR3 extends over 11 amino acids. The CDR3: CASGSDTEAFF.

CDR3 protein: CASSQEWGIEGAQSGYGYTF. The genes are TRBV4-3 and TRBJ1-2; TCRdb picks TRBD1, but there is no DNA to check that call. CDR1 and CDR2 from the germline V gene are LGHNA and YSLEER. This CDR3 is 20 amino acids long.

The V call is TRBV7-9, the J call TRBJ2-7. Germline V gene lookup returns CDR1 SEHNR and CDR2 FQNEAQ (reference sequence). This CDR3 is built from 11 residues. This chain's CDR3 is CASSPADKQYF.

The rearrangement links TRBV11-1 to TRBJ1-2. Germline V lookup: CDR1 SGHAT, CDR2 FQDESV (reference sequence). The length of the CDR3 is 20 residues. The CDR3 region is CASSLKTGRISAFTGEGYTF.

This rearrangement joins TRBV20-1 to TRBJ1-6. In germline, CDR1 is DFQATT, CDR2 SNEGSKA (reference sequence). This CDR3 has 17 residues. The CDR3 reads CSAPDSRGGLYNSPLHF.

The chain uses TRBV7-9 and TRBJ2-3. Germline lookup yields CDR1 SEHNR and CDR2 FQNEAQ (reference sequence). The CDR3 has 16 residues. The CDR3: CASSLSRVSSADTQYF.

CDR3: CASSKWRGANTGELFF. J is TRBJ2-2 and V is TRBV19; the TCRdb D gene call, TRBD2, has no DNA to confirm it. This CDR3 contains 16 residues. Germline V lookup: CDR1 LNHDA, CDR2 SQIVND (reference sequence).